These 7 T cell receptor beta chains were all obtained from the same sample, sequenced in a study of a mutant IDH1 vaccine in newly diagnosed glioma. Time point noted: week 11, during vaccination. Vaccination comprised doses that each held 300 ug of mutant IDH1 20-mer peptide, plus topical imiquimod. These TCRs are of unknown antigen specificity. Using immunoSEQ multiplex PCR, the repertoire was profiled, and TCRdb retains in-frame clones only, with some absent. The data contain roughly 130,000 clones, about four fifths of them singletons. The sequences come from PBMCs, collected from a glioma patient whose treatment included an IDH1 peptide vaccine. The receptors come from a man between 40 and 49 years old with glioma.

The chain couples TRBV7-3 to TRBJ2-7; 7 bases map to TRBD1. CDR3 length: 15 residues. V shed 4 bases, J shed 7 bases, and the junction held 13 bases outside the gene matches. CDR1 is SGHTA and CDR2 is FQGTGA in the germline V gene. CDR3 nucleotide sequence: TGTGCCAGCAGCTCGACAGGGCCTGGATTTAAAGAGCAGTACTTC. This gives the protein CASSSTGPGFKEQYF.

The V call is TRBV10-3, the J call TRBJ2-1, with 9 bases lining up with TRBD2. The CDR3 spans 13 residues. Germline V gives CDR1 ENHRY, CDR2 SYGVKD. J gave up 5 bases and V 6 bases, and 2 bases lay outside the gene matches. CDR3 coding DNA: TGTGCCATCAGCCTAGCGGGAAACAATGAGCAGTTCTTC. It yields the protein CAISLAGNNEQFF.

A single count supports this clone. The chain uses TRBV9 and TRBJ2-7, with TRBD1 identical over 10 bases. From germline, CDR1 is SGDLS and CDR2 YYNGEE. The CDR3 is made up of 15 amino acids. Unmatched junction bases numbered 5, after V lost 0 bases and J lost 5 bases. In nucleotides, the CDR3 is TGTGCCAGCAGCGTAGTGGGGACAGGGGTCCACGAGCAGTACTTC. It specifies CASSVVGTGVHEQYF.

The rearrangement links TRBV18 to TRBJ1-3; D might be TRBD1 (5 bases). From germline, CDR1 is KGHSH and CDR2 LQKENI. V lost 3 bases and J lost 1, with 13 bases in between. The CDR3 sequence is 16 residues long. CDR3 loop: CASSPGDGGSGNTIYF. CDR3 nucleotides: TGTGCCAGCTCACCTGGGGACGGAGGTTCTGGAAACACCATATATTTT. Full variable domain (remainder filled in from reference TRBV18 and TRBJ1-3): NAGVMQNPRHLVRRRGQEARLRCSPMKGHSHVYWYRQLPEEGLKFMVYLQKENIIDESGMPKERFSAEFPKEGPSILRIQQVVRGDSAAYFCASSPGDGGSGNTIYFGEGSWLTVV.

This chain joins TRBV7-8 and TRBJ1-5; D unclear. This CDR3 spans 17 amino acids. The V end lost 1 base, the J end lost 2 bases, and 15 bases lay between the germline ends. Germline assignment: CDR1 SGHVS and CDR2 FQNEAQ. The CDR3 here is CASSLEAAHLGNQPQHF. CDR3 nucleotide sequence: TGTGCCAGCAGCTTAGAGGCGGCCCACTTGGGCAATCAGCCCCAGCATTTT.

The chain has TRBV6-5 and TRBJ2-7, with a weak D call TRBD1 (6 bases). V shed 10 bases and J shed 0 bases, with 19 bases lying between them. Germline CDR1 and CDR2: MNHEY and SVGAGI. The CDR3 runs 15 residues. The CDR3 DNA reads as TGTGCCACCCTTCCCGACGGGACAAGCTCCTACGAGCAGTACTTC. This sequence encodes CATLPDGTSSYEQYF.

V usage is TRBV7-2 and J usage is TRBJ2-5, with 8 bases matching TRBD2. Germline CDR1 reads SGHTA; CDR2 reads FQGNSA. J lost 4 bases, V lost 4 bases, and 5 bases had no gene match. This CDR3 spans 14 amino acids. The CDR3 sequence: CASSSGAGGETQYF. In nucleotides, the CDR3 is TGTGCCAGCAGCTCCGGGGCGGGGGGAGAGACCCAGTACTTC.